Each of the 28 T cell receptor beta chains below was sequenced from the same sample in a study of control samples from healthy donors and cancer patients. Sequencing was performed with immunoSEQ multiplex PCR; in TCRdb, only in-frame clones are kept and a portion is missing. The profile shows approximately 94,000 clones, 85% to 90% of them singletons. The sequencing input was blood. These TCRs come from a woman aged 45-59 years in good health.

The chain has TRBV28 and TRBJ2-5; a weak D match, TRBD1 (5 bases). The germline gives CDR1 MDHEN, CDR2 SYDVKM. The germline V and J ends were trimmed by 4 bases and 1 base, with 13 bases remaining between them. CDR3 size: 15 residues. CDR3 sequence reads: CASSWGRPIQETQYF. CDR3 nucleotides: TGTGCCAGCAGTTGGGGCAGGCCCATCCAAGAGACCCAGTACTTC.

The chain employs TRBV27 and TRBJ1-1, with 8 bases fitting TRBD1. V was clipped by 0 bases and J by 5 bases; unmatched bases: 8. The CDR3 is made up of 16 amino acids. Per germline, CDR1 MNHEY and CDR2 SMNVEV (reference sequence). CDR3: CASSLSLQGAGTEAFF. In nucleotides, the CDR3 is TGTGCCAGCAGTTTATCGTTGCAGGGGGCTGGTACTGAAGCTTTCTTT.

The chain's CDR3 is CASSRGLAGSTDTQYF. Here the CDR3 DNA reads TGTGCCAGCAGCCGTGGACTAGCGGGAAGCACAGATACGCAGTATTTT. V gene TRBV6-6 combines with J gene TRBJ2-3, with 12 nucleotides matching TRBD2. CDR1 and CDR2 (germline): MNHNY, SVGAGI (reference sequence). CDR3 length: 16 amino acids. The trim removed 6 bases at V and 0 bases at J, leaving 4 bases unmatched.

The gene calls are TRBV18 and TRBJ1-2; maybe TRBD1 (5 bases). Trimming pared 2 bases from V and 4 bases from J, leaving 11 bases between. Germline V gives CDR1 KGHSH, CDR2 LQKENI. The CDR3 loop spans 14 amino acids. The CDR3 region has the DNA TGTGCCAGCTCACCATCGGCGGGGACCTATGGCTACACCTTC. It yields the protein CASSPSAGTYGYTF.

The rearrangement links TRBV7-8 to TRBJ1-6, with a tentative D call TRBD1 (5 bases). CDR3 size: 14 residues. CDR1 and CDR2 (germline): SGHVS, FQNEAQ. V lost 0 bases and J lost 5, with 5 bases in between. CDR3 DNA: TGTGCCAGCAGCTTAGCGGGGGATAATTCACCCCTCCACTTT. Translated, it gives CASSLAGDNSPLHF.

The rearrangement joins TRBV19 to TRBJ2-5, with D possibly TRBD1 on 5 matching bases. CDR1 and CDR2 (germline): LNHDA, SQIVND (reference sequence). Trimming removed 3 bases from V and 5 bases from J, with 13 bases in between. This CDR3 spans 14 amino acids. CDR3 protein: CASSIGQGRETQYF. CDR3 in DNA: TGTGCCAGTAGTATTGGGCAGGGTAGGGAGACCCAGTACTTC.

V usage is TRBV18 and J usage is TRBJ1-1, with D perhaps TRBD1 (5 bases). The CDR3 totals 14 residues. V was clipped by 6 bases and J by 3 bases, with 14 bases between them. Germline V gene lookup returns CDR1 KGHSH and CDR2 LQKENI. The CDR3 DNA is TGTGCCAGCTCCAAGGCCCAGGGCGACACTGAAGCTTTCTTT. Its translation: CASSKAQGDTEAFF.

The chain links TRBV11-2 to TRBJ1-1; D perhaps matches TRBD1 (5 bases). The germline CDR1 and CDR2 sequences are SGHAT and FQNNGV. Trimming took 2 bases from V and 1 from J, leaving 14 bases between them. This CDR3 comprises 16 residues. The CDR3 nucleotides read TGTGCCAGCAGCTTATATGCAGGGTCAGCGAACACTGAAGCTTTCTTT. Translation gives CASSLYAGSANTEAFF.

The chain uses TRBV6-2 or TRBV6-3 and TRBJ2-7; 10 nucleotides line up with TRBD1. Trimming took 6 bases from V and 0 from J; bases not matched to a gene: 11. The CDR3 sequence is 17 residues long. Looked up from germline, CDR1 is MNHEY and CDR2 is SVGEGT. This CDR3 is CASSTILGQGSSYEQYF. Written as DNA, the CDR3 is TGTGCCAGCAGCACCATCTTGGGACAGGGGAGCTCCTACGAGCAGTACTTC.

This clone was seen a single time. No DNA is shown, since the ends of the CDR3 on it are uncertain; the CDR3 is the one TCRdb lists. J is TRBJ1-5 and V is TRBV19. Germline lookup yields CDR1 LNHDA and CDR2 SQIVND (reference sequence). From its first to its last residue, the CDR3 has 13 amino acids. CDR3 sequence reads: CASSTSGRMPQHF.

V usage is TRBV5-1 and J usage is TRBJ1-1; 7 nucleotides match TRBD1. CDR3 length equals 17 residues. The V and J ends lost 4 bases and 2 bases, in that order; junction bases with no gene match: 14. Germline V gene lookup returns CDR1 SGHRS and CDR2 YFSETQ. The CDR3 protein is CASSRSAYGTVNTEAFF. The CDR3 DNA is TGCGCCAGCAGCCGAAGTGCGTATGGGACAGTCAACACTGAAGCTTTCTTT.

This clone was recorded only once. The rearrangement joins TRBV5-8 to TRBJ2-1; 9 nucleotides agree with TRBD1. With 4 bases clipped from V and 7 bases from J, the junction kept 9 bases outside the gene matches. Germline V CDR1 and CDR2: SGHTS, YDEGEE. This CDR3 region has 15 residues. CDR3 region: CASSRRTGEGNEQFF. The CDR3, as DNA: TGTGCCAGCAGCCGAAGGACAGGGGAAGGGAATGAGCAGTTCTTC.

The chain is built from TRBV28 and TRBJ2-2, with D perhaps matching TRBD2 (6 bases). Deletions cut 6 bases from V and 4 bases from J, with 18 bases between. There are 16 residues in the CDR3. Germline CDR1 and CDR2: MDHEN and SYDVKM. Here the CDR3 reads CASSPRWRGSTGELFF. CDR3 DNA sequence: TGTGCCAGCAGCCCAAGGTGGAGGGGAAGCACCGGGGAGCTGTTTTTT.

The chain employs TRBV19 and TRBJ2-7; the D gene is possibly TRBD1 (6 bases). V dropped 4 bases and J dropped 2 bases, with 15 bases sitting between them. CDR1 and CDR2 from the germline V gene are LNHDA and SQIVND (reference sequence). This CDR3 comprises 15 residues. CDR3 amino acids: CASSKFGTPPYEQYF. DNA of the CDR3: TGTGCCAGTAGTAAATTCGGGACACCTCCCTACGAGCAGTACTTC. The full variable domain, completed using reference TRBV19 and TRBJ2-7, is DGGITQSPKYLFRKEGQNVTLSCEQNLNHDAMYWYRQDPGQGLRLIYYSQIVNDFQKGDIAEGYSVSREKKESFPLTVTSAQKNPTAFYLCASSKFGTPPYEQYFGPGTRLTVT.

The rearrangement uses TRBV4-2 and TRBJ2-3, with unresolved D. From germline, CDR1 is LGHNA and CDR2 YNFKEQ. This CDR3 is 13 amino acids long. The germline V and J ends were trimmed by 4 bases and 4 bases, with 9 bases remaining between them. The CDR3 region is CASSPSGPDTQYF. The DNA of the CDR3 is TGTGCCAGCAGCCCCTCCGGTCCAGATACGCAGTATTTT.

This clone was counted only a few times. Other DNA variants within this sample encode the same CDR3. This sequence joins TRBV29-1 and TRBJ1-4, with a tentative D call TRBD1 (6 bases). Germline assignment: CDR1 SQVTM and CDR2 ANQGSEA. V gave up 4 bases and J gave up 7 bases, with 13 bases separating them. CDR3 size: 13 residues. DNA of the CDR3: TGCAGCGTTGGGGGGGGCGCGGGTGAAAAACTGTTTTTT. Its translation is CSVGGGAGEKLFF.

This chain connects TRBV7-3 to TRBJ1-2; no firm D call. The V and J ends lost 5 bases and 4 bases respectively, with 14 bases between them. CDR1 and CDR2 from the germline V gene are SGHTA and FQGTGA. This CDR3 is 14 amino acids long. CDR3 in amino acids: CASSPDHGGYGYTF. CDR3 DNA sequence: TGTGCCAGCAGCCCTGACCACGGCGGCTATGGCTACACCTTC.

This clone came up once. The chain links TRBV4-3 to TRBJ1-2; no firm D call. Germline V CDR1 and CDR2: LGHNA, YSLEER. Trimming took off 0 bases at V and 2 bases at J, with 22 bases between the two ends. CDR3 size: 19 residues. CDR3 sequence (DNA): TGCGCCAGCAGCCAAGATCTACTCCCTCTGAGGGCCCCGAACTATGGCTACACCTTC. Amino acid sequence: CASSQDLLPLRAPNYGYTF.

V usage is TRBV9 and J usage is TRBJ2-6; TRBD1 aligns across 9 bases. In germline, CDR1 is SGDLS, CDR2 YYNGEE. The CDR3 loop spans 18 amino acids. V lost 3 bases and J lost 0; bases outside the gene matches: 7. The CDR3 here is CASSDRDRVSSGANVLTF. The DNA for the CDR3 is TGTGCCAGCAGCGACCGGGACAGGGTTAGCTCTGGGGCCAACGTCCTGACTTTC.

J is TRBJ1-2 and V is TRBV7-9, with D perhaps TRBD1 (5 bases). Trimming took 1 base from V and 5 from J, leaving 14 bases between them. CDR3 length: 15 residues. Per the germline V gene, CDR1 is SEHNR and CDR2 is FQNEAQ (reference sequence). CDR3 sequence (DNA): TGTGCCAGCAGCTTAGAGGGCAGGGTGAGGTATGGCTACACCTTC. This gives the protein CASSLEGRVRYGYTF.

V usage is TRBV6-5 and J usage is TRBJ1-1; D is possibly TRBD1 (5 bases). Germline CDR1 and CDR2: MNHEY and SVGAGI. The V gene lost 6 bases and the J gene lost 3 bases, with 11 bases spanning the gap. The CDR3 has 13 amino acids. In DNA form, the CDR3 reads TGTGCCAGCAGATGGGGGGTGGACACTGAAGCTTTCTTT. Protein sequence: CASRWGVDTEAFF.

The chain couples TRBV6-6 to TRBJ1-3; 7 bases align to TRBD1. V dropped 4 bases and J dropped 2; count of bases not matched to a gene: 2. CDR3 length: 14 residues. Germline V lookup: CDR1 MNHNY, CDR2 SVGAGI (reference sequence). The CDR3 region is CASSSDRAGNTIYF. CDR3 in DNA: TGTGCCAGCAGTTCCGACAGGGCTGGAAACACCATATATTTT.

On this clone itself: At one boundary the junction diverges from the germline segment, which might be a read error. DNA of the CDR3: TGTGCCAGCAGTGAATCGATAGCGGGAGGCGGAGAGACCCGGTACTTC. It is translated as CASSESIAGGGETRYF. This sequence joins TRBV25-1 and TRBJ2-5; 10 nucleotides agree with TRBD2. The CDR3 length is 16 residues. Germline V lookup: CDR1 MGHDK, CDR2 SYGVNS.

V usage is TRBV12-3 or TRBV12-4 and J usage is TRBJ1-5; a possible D gene is TRBD1 (5 bases). The length of the CDR3 is 13 residues. Trimming removed 5 bases from V and 3 bases from J, with 8 bases in between. CDR3 sequence (DNA): TGTGCCAGCAGTCCAGGGTACAATCAGCCCCAGCATTTT. Its translation: CASSPGYNQPQHF.

The chain couples TRBV3-1 (or the pseudogene TRBV3-2) to TRBJ2-6; no firm D call. Trimming cost V 5 bases and J 1 base, with 12 bases left between them. The CDR3 consists of 16 residues. Germline loops: CDR1 LGHDT, CDR2 YNNKEL (reference sequence). CDR3 residues: CASSDLSSSGANVLTF. Here the CDR3 DNA reads TGTGCCAGCAGCGACTTGTCAAGTTCTGGGGCCAACGTCCTGACTTTC.

The V and J genes are TRBV11-2 and TRBJ1-5; D not certain. From germline, CDR1 is SGHAT and CDR2 FQNNGV. Trimming stripped 5 bases from V and 3 bases from J, with 5 bases between. This CDR3 comprises 12 residues. The CDR3 is CASSPYNQPQHF. Written as DNA, the CDR3 is TGTGCCAGCAGCCCATACAATCAGCCCCAGCATTTT. Combining the CDR3 with reference TRBV11-2 and TRBJ1-5 gives the whole variable domain EAGVAQSPRYKIIEKRQSVAFWCNPISGHATLYWYQQILGQGPKLLIQFQNNGVVDDSQLPKDRFSAERLKGVDSTLKIQPAKLEDSAVYLCASSPYNQPQHFGDGTRLSIL.

The rearrangement links TRBV29-1 to TRBJ1-1; D remains unclear. The CDR3 sequence is 15 residues long. CDR1 is SQVTM and CDR2 is ANQGSEA in the germline V gene. V was clipped by 6 bases and J by 6 bases, with 23 bases between them. CDR3 in DNA: TGCAGCGTCATACGATTCGGTACGGCACACTCTGAAGCTTTCTTT. Translated, it gives CSVIRFGTAHSEAFF.

The chain joins TRBV9 to TRBJ2-2; 7 nucleotides match TRBD2. Trimming took 4 bases from V and 3 from J; bases not matched to a gene: 9. Germline CDR1 SGDLS, CDR2 YYNGEE. CDR3 length equals 16 residues. This CDR3 is CASSPRGLPHTGELFF. In DNA, the CDR3 is TGTGCCAGCAGCCCCCGGGGACTACCCCACACCGGGGAGCTGTTTTTT.